These 9 T cell receptor beta chains were all obtained from the same sample, sequenced in a study of shared clonotypes between healthy human individuals (dated by TCRdb to the early 2020s). Library preparation employed the immunoSEQ multiplex PCR assay. TCRdb holds this immuneACCESS table with in-frame rearrangements only. Some clones are missing; in checked studies, unresolved V genes explain under half, and the rest has no known cause. Present in this sample are just over 2,000,000 clones, 85% to 95% of which were seen just once. Roughly 0.13% of the sample lies in the top ten. Specimen: naive CD4+ T cells sorted from blood. Read against the paper, the sample's cell subset or site label means: CD45RA+ positively selected. Source of these receptors: a man aged 18 to 29 in good health.

J is TRBJ2-2 and V is TRBV28; D is uncertain. The CDR3 runs 12 residues. Germline values: CDR1 MDHEN, CDR2 SYDVKM. Trimming removed 2 bases from V and 7 bases from J, with 5 bases in between. DNA of the CDR3: TGTGCCAGCAGTTTACGACACGGGGAGCTGTTTTTT. Amino acids: CASSLRHGELFF.

The rearrangement uses TRBV5-4 and TRBJ1-1; no clear D gene. V shed 7 bases and J shed 3 bases, with 19 bases lying between them. This CDR3 is 15 amino acids long. Germline CDR1 SGHNT, CDR2 YYREEE (reference sequence). The CDR3 region is CASLPTPGRDTEAFF. The CDR3 nucleotides are TGTGCCAGCCTCCCAACGCCCGGTAGAGACACTGAAGCTTTCTTT.

The chain carries TRBV6-1 and TRBJ1-1, with a tentative D call TRBD1 (6 bases). Germline CDR1 is MNHNS and CDR2 is SASEGT. The V gene lost 4 bases and the J gene lost 0 bases, with 15 bases spanning the gap. The CDR3 runs 16 residues. This chain's CDR3 is CASSVHIDRLNTEAFF. The CDR3 DNA reads TGTGCCAGCAGTGTTCACATCGACAGGCTGAACACTGAAGCTTTCTTT.

This chain uses TRBV10-3 with TRBJ1-6; D remains unclear. This CDR3 has 15 residues. CDR1 and CDR2 from the germline V gene are ENHRY and SYGVKD. Trimming took 2 bases from V and 9 from J, leaving 14 bases between them. The CDR3 nucleotides are TGTGCCATCAGTGAGAGTCCGGACTCTGGTTCACCCCTCCACTTT. It is translated as CAISESPDSGSPLHF.

This clone has a single count. The CDR3 protein is CASSYSVREVLYEQYF. DNA for the CDR3: TGTGCCAGCAGTTACTCGGTGCGGGAGGTCCTATACGAGCAGTACTTC. V gene TRBV6-5 combines with J gene TRBJ2-7; 8 bases match TRBD2. V dropped 0 bases and J dropped 4; count of bases not matched to a gene: 8. Per germline, CDR1 MNHEY and CDR2 SVGAGI. The CDR3 extends over 16 amino acids.

This rearrangement joins TRBV30 to TRBJ2-3, with 9 nucleotides matching TRBD2. Germline-derived CDR1 and CDR2 are GTSNPN and SVGIG (reference sequence). The CDR3 length is 17 residues. The ends lost 0 bases at V and 2 bases at J; junction bases unmatched: 9. The CDR3 reads CAWSVRLAGLLTDTQYF. CDR3 bases: TGTGCCTGGAGTGTACGGCTAGCGGGACTCCTCACAGATACGCAGTATTTT.

The chain joins TRBV10-3 to TRBJ2-2; no reliable D call. CDR3 length: 12 residues. The V and J ends lost 6 bases and 6 bases respectively, with 8 bases between them. Germline CDR1 reads ENHRY; CDR2 reads SYGVKD. Here the CDR3 reads CAISPSSGELFF. The DNA for the CDR3 is TGTGCCATCAGCCCTTCGTCCGGGGAGCTGTTTTTT.

The rearrangement joins TRBV19 to TRBJ2-5, with 7 bases that match TRBD1. Germline V gene lookup returns CDR1 LNHDA and CDR2 SQIVND (reference sequence). Trimming cost V 2 bases and J 5 bases; bases outside gene matches: 8. The CDR3 is made up of 15 amino acids. The CDR3 DNA reads as TGTGCCAGTAGTATATCTACCCAGGGGGTGGAGACCCAGTACTTC. Translation: CASSISTQGVETQYF.

V gene TRBV18 combines with J gene TRBJ2-3; D gene ambiguous. V lost 5 bases and J lost 2, with 8 bases in between. CDR3 length: 13 residues. From germline, CDR1 is KGHSH and CDR2 LQKENI. CDR3 protein: CASSSGDTDTQYF. CDR3 sequence (DNA): TGTGCCAGCTCATCCGGCGACACAGATACGCAGTATTTT.